One and the same sample provided the 17 T cell receptor beta chains below, sequenced in a study of blood T cells in healthy people across ages. A sample-barcoded 5' primer and a J-beta primer mix were used in a second PCR of about 7 to 11 cycles. TCRdb reprocessed the 5' RACE reads via MiXCR and lists one record per CDR3 protein. The sample consists of 1.5 million to 2 million distinct CDR3 sequences, about 28% of them appearing once. Sequencing was done on a sample of blood. The receptors stem from a woman in her twenties or thirties in good health.

There are a few counts of this clonotype. The chain joins TRBV6-5 to TRBJ2-3; 10 bases agree with TRBD2. From germline, CDR1 is MNHEY and CDR2 SVGAGI. The CDR3 extends over 15 amino acids. The V and J ends lost 5 bases and 4 bases, in that order; junction bases with no gene match: 6. The CDR3 region has the DNA TGTGCCAGCAGTCCAGCGGGAGGGCTACCAGATACGCAGTATTTT. It yields the protein CASSPAGGLPDTQYF.

The chain combines TRBV6-1 with TRBJ1-5; 7 bases are shared with TRBD1. CDR3 length equals 15 residues. The ends lost 7 bases at V and 0 bases at J; junction bases unmatched: 6. Germline lookup yields CDR1 MNHNS and CDR2 SASEGT. In DNA, the CDR3 is TGTGCCAGCAAGGGCAGGGGGAATAGCAATCAGCCCCAGCATTTT. Translation gives CASKGRGNSNQPQHF.

This clonotype has at least ten counts. The rearrangement joins TRBV3-1 to TRBJ2-1, with 7 bases that match TRBD1. Unmatched junction bases numbered 10, after V lost 0 bases and J lost 2 bases. Per germline, CDR1 LGHDT and CDR2 YNNKEL (reference sequence). This CDR3 has 18 residues. The CDR3 bases are TGTGCCAGCAGCCAAGACCCCCCCGGGACAGAAGCCTACAATGAGCAGTTCTTC. It specifies CASSQDPPGTEAYNEQFF.

This clonotype was picked up a small number of times. The V call is TRBV24-1, the J call TRBJ2-5, with D perhaps TRBD1 (6 bases). V lost 7 bases and J lost 5, with 13 bases in between. This CDR3 has 13 residues. Germline CDR1 is KGHDR and CDR2 is SFDVKD. In nucleotides, the CDR3 is TGTGCCACCAGGGACAGTGGAGTCGAGACCCAGTACTTC. Translated: CATRDSGVETQYF.

This clonotype was seen a few times. The chain joins TRBV12-3 or TRBV12-4 to TRBJ2-1; 10 bases align to TRBD2. This CDR3 has 14 amino acids. Trimming at V came to 5 bases and at J to 6 bases, leaving 4 bases not matched to a gene. CDR3 loop: CASSQLAGRNEQFF. CDR3 coding DNA: TGTGCCAGCAGTCAACTAGCGGGACGCAATGAGCAGTTCTTC.

The V call is TRBV7-9, the J call TRBJ2-1, with D possibly matching TRBD2 (5 bases). Trimming took off 4 bases at V and 10 bases at J, with 17 bases between the two ends. The germline CDR1 and CDR2 sequences are SEHNR and FQNEAQ (reference sequence). The CDR3 is 14 residues long. The CDR3 nucleotides read TGTGCCAGCAGCTATACTATAGCGTCCGGAGAGCAGTTCTTC. Translating gives CASSYTIASGEQFF.

This clonotype appeared many times. The chain has TRBV29-1 and TRBJ1-2; TRBD1 aligns across 8 bases. The CDR3 covers 12 residues. Losses at the gene ends were 7 bases for V and 4 bases for J; bases not matched to a gene: 5. CDR1 SQVTM and CDR2 ANQGSEA come from the germline V gene. The CDR3, as DNA: TGCAGCGCAGAGACAGGGGCCTATGGCTACACCTTC. Protein sequence: CSAETGAYGYTF. Filled out from reference TRBV29-1 and TRBJ1-2, the complete variable domain reads SAVISQKPSRDICQRGTSLTIQCQVDSQVTMMFWYRQQPGQSLTLIATANQGSEATYESGFVIDKFPISRPNLTFSTLTVSNMSPEDSSIYLCSAETGAYGYTFGSGTRLTVV.

V usage is TRBV13 and J usage is TRBJ1-1; no clear D. CDR3 length: 14 amino acids. The V end was cut by 5 bases, the J end by 1 base, with 11 bases between. The germline CDR1 and CDR2 sequences are PRHDT and FYEKMQ (reference sequence). The CDR3 loop reads CASSATITNTEAFF. The CDR3 DNA sequence: TGTGCCAGCAGCGCTACAATCACGAACACTGAAGCTTTCTTT.

This clonotype showed up many times. The J gene is TRBJ2-5, the V gene TRBV7-2, with D tentatively TRBD1 (6 bases). Germline CDR1 reads SGHTA; CDR2 reads FQGNSA. The CDR3 has 16 amino acids. Trimming took off 1 base at V and 5 bases at J, with 17 bases between the two ends. The CDR3 nucleotides read TGTGCCAGCAGCTTAGGGGTACAGGGTTGGGAGGAGACCCAGTACTTC. Translation gives CASSLGVQGWEETQYF.

The V call is TRBV18, the J call TRBJ2-1, with D tentatively TRBD2 (5 bases). The CDR3 contains 15 residues. The V end was cut by 4 bases, the J end by 4 bases, with 14 bases between. CDR1 and CDR2 (germline): KGHSH, LQKENI. The CDR3 sequence: CASSLQAPGYNEQFF. CDR3 DNA: TGTGCCAGCTCACTTCAGGCCCCGGGATACAATGAGCAGTTCTTC. Together with reference TRBV18 and TRBJ2-1, the CDR3 gives the full variable domain: NAGVMQNPRHLVRRRGQEARLRCSPMKGHSHVYWYRQLPEEGLKFMVYLQKENIIDESGMPKERFSAEFPKEGPSILRIQQVVRGDSAAYFCASSLQAPGYNEQFFGPGTRLTVL.

This clonotype has more than one count but fewer than ten. This may be a read error: a much more frequent sequence differs by one nucleotide. The chain couples TRBV7-2 to TRBJ2-1; D uncertain. Per the germline V gene, CDR1 is SGHTA and CDR2 is FQGNSA. The CDR3 totals 17 residues. This chain's CDR3 is CACSLVPRTNSYNEQFF. CDR3 bases: TGTGCCTGCAGCTTAGTACCGCGGACCAACTCCTACAATGAGCAGTTCTTC.

This clonotype was seen more than once but under ten times. The chain carries TRBV4-1 and TRBJ2-2, with D hard to call. The CDR3 is 14 amino acids. The V gene lost 3 bases and the J gene lost 7 bases, with 12 bases spanning the gap. Germline loops: CDR1 MGHRA, CDR2 YSYEKL. The CDR3 region is CASSQRSDDGELFF. The CDR3 DNA follows: TGCGCCAGCAGCCAGCGCAGCGATGACGGGGAGCTGTTTTTT.

Regarding this clonotype: This may come from a read error, since a much larger clone is one base off. The V gene is TRBV29-1, the J gene TRBJ2-7; D is undetermined. Germline lookup yields CDR1 SQVTM and CDR2 ANQGSEA. The CDR3 covers 11 residues. DNA for the CDR3: TGCGGCGTTGCGCCTGGTGGCGAGCAGTACTTC. Translation: CGVAPGGEQYF.

Many counts were recorded for this clonotype. The chain links TRBV20-1 to TRBJ2-7; D may match TRBD1 or TRBD2 (6 bases each). The CDR3 runs to 13 residues. Germline V CDR1 and CDR2: DFQATT, SNEGSKA (reference sequence). Trimming removed 5 bases at V and 4 bases at J, with 15 bases between. The CDR3 here is CSAGQWGAYEQYF. The DNA for the CDR3 is TGCAGTGCTGGCCAATGGGGGGCATACGAGCAGTACTTC.

V usage is TRBV20-1 and J usage is TRBJ2-3, with D perhaps assigned TRBD1 or TRBD2 (5 bases each). The CDR3 has 14 amino acids. Trimming shortened V by 6 bases and J by 0 bases, and 13 bases separated the two germline ends. Germline V CDR1 and CDR2: DFQATT, SNEGSKA (reference sequence). DNA for the CDR3: TGCAGTGCCAGAAGAGGGGCGAGCACAGATACGCAGTATTTT. It yields the protein CSARRGASTDTQYF.

This clonotype was seen many times. The chain is built from TRBV21-1 and TRBJ2-4; the table's D gene call, TRBD1, was not cross checked with the DNA. TRBV21-1 represents a pseudogene. This CDR3 has 17 residues. CDR3 in DNA: TGTGCCAGCGTACCCAGGGGACAGCATCGAATCCCGAACATTCAGTACTTC. It encodes CASVPRGQHRIPNIQYF.

This clonotype turned up a few times. This chain joins TRBV5-5 and TRBJ2-3; 12 bases match TRBD2. Per the germline V gene, CDR1 is SGHKS and CDR2 is YYEKEE (reference sequence). Trimming cost V 3 bases and J 2 bases; bases outside gene matches: 4. This CDR3 spans 16 amino acids. The CDR3 here is CASSSGLAGFTDTQYF. The CDR3 region has the DNA TGTGCCAGCAGCTCGGGACTAGCGGGTTTCACAGATACGCAGTATTTT.